This T cell receptor beta chain is from a study of OX40 agonist ivuxolimab in advanced cancers. Study background: The patients received ivuxolimab by intravenous route every 2 weeks at 0.01 to 10 mg/kg. The mean age was approximately 60 years, ranging from about 20 to 85, with approximately 85% of participants male. Findings and limits, study-wide: Expansion of clones was among the lowest in partial responders at 0.1-3.0 mg/kg.

The CDR3 covers 14 residues. The V gene's germline CDR1 is MGHRA and CDR2 YSYEKL. V was clipped by 0 bases and J by 6 bases, with 11 bases between them. About this clone itself: Its target is not known.

Profiling relied on immunoSEQ multiplex PCR, and the TCRdb table lists in-frame clones only, not all of them. The repertoire consists of tens of thousands of clones, with roughly 84% occurring once and the leading ten covering around 4.5%. This receptor was identified in an adult with an advanced solid tumor such as melanoma, head and neck, liver or kidney cancer. Sequencing was performed on CD4+ or CD8+ T cells sorted from blood, taken in a trial of the OX40 agonist ivuxolimab. The genes are TRBV4-1 and TRBJ1-1, with D maybe TRBD1 (6 bases). For the CDR3, the DNA is TGCGCCAGCAGCCAAGAATTAAGGGGGGCTGAAGCTTTCTTT. Protein: CASSQELRGAEAFF.